Each of the 8 T cell receptor beta chains below was sequenced from the same sample in a study of blood T cell repertoires in COVID-19. Here immunoSEQ multiplex PCR was the method, and the copy in TCRdb shows in-frame clones only, minus some. Of a few hundred thousand clones in the sample, roughly 87% are singletons; the top ten hold 8.5% to 10%. The sample taken for sequencing was PBMCs or T cells enriched from blood (not recorded which). These receptors all come from a young woman who had recovered from COVID-19.

This sequence joins TRBV4-1 and TRBJ2-7; the match to TRBD1 covers 9 bases. The CDR3 runs 17 residues. V lost 3 bases and J lost 1; bases outside the gene matches: 10. CDR1 is MGHRA, CDR2 YSYEKL, per germline. CDR3 DNA sequence: TGCGCCAGCAGCCATCAGTTGGGACAGGGTTCTTCCTACGAGCAGTACTTC. The encoded protein is CASSHQLGQGSSYEQYF.

The chain couples TRBV19 to TRBJ1-4; the D gene is possibly TRBD1 (5 bases). The CDR3 consists of 17 residues. V lost 8 bases to trimming and J lost 3 bases, with 22 bases between them. The germline gives CDR1 LNHDA, CDR2 SQIVND (reference sequence). The CDR3 DNA reads as TGTGCCAGTCATGACTGGACACTCGAAGGAGCTAATGAAAAACTGTTTTTT. It specifies CASHDWTLEGANEKLFF.

This chain connects TRBV6-2 or TRBV6-3 to TRBJ1-2, with unresolved D. Trimming cost V 7 bases and J 1 base, with 16 bases left between them. There are 15 residues in the CDR3. Germline values: CDR1 MNHEY, CDR2 SVGEGT. CDR3 loop: CASNPAAWSNYGYTF. Written as DNA, the CDR3 is TGTGCCAGCAACCCCGCAGCGTGGAGTAACTATGGCTACACCTTC.

The rearrangement uses TRBV24-1 and TRBJ1-1; the match to TRBD1 covers 10 bases. Germline assignment: CDR1 KGHDR and CDR2 SFDVKD. V was clipped by 7 bases and J by 3 bases; unmatched bases: 7. The CDR3 is 15 residues long. The CDR3 nucleotides read TGTGCCACCAGAAACTCCGGGACAGGGGACACTGAAGCTTTCTTT. Amino acid sequence: CATRNSGTGDTEAFF.

In the case of this clone: A junction end diverges from the germline sequence, so it may reflect a read error. The gene calls are TRBV15 and TRBJ1-2; D not resolved. Germline V gene data show CDR1 as LNHNV and CDR2 as YYDKDF (reference sequence). The CDR3 contains 17 residues. Here the CDR3 DNA reads TGTGCCACCAGCCGAGATGGAGTTTCCCTGGGAGGGAATGGCTACACCTTC. This translates into CATSRDGVSLGGNGYTF.

This chain joins TRBV5-4 and TRBJ2-5, with 9 bases aligning to TRBD1. The CDR3 length is 15 residues. J was trimmed by 5 bases and V by 0 bases; bases with no gene match: 5. From germline, CDR1 is SGHNT and CDR2 YYREEE (reference sequence). The CDR3 bases are TGTGCCAGCAGCTTGGGACAGGGGGAGGATGAGACCCAGTACTTC. This sequence encodes CASSLGQGEDETQYF. Using reference TRBV5-4 and TRBJ2-5 for the parts outside the CDR3, the full variable domain is ETGVTQSPTHLIKTRGQQVTLRCSSQSGHNTVSWYQQALGQGPQFIFQYYREEENGRGNFPPRFSGLQFPNYSSELNVNALELDDSALYLCASSLGQGEDETQYFGPGTRLLVL.

This clone turned up a few times. The rearrangement joins TRBV5-6 to TRBJ2-7, with D perhaps TRBD2 (5 bases). The CDR3 covers 13 residues. Per germline, CDR1 SGHDT and CDR2 YYEEEE. Trimming stripped 3 bases from V and 0 bases from J, with 7 bases between. CDR3 DNA: TGTGCCAGCAGCTGGACTTACTCCTACGAGCAGTACTTC. This gives the protein CASSWTYSYEQYF.

This chain uses TRBV2 with TRBJ2-7; maybe TRBD2 (5 bases). CDR1 and CDR2 from the germline V gene are SNHLY and FYNNEI. The CDR3 spans 14 residues. V was cut by 6 bases and J by 4 bases, with 16 bases left in between. The CDR3 is CASRASGIRYEQYF. In nucleotides, the CDR3 is TGTGCCAGCAGGGCCTCGGGAATACGGTACGAGCAGTACTTC.